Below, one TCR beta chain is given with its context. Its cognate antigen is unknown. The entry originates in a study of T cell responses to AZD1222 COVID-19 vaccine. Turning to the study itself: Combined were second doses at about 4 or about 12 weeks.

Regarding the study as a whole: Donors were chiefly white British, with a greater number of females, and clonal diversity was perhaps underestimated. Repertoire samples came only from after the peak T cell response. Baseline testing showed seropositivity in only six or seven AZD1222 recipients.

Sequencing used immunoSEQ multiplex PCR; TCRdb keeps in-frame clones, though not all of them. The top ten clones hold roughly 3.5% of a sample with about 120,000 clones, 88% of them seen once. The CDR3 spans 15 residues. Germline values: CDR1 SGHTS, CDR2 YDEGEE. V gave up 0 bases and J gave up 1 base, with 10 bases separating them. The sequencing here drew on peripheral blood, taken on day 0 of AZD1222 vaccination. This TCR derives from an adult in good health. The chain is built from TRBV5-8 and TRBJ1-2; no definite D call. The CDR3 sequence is CASSLAGHLNYGYTF. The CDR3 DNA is TGTGCCAGCAGCTTGGCCGGGCATCTTAACTATGGCTACACCTTC.